This is a list of T cell receptor beta chains from one sample in a study of blood T cell repertoires in COVID-19. Here immunoSEQ multiplex PCR was the method, and the copy in TCRdb shows in-frame clones only, minus some. Altogether some 330,000 clones are present, around 87% being singletons, with the ten largest covering roughly 4%. The sequencing input was peripheral blood. Source of these receptors: a woman aged 45-59 years with active or convalescent COVID-19. Both conserved end residues are part of each CDR3. The D gene is left open where the match is weak. For some rows the clone size is stated as once, few or many, or as a class when expanded; others skip it.

d_call,v_call,clone_size,j_call,cdr3_nt,cdr3_aa
TRBD1,TRBV13,NA,TRBJ1-4,TGTGCCAGCAGCTTAAAGGGACAGGGGGAAGAAAAACTGTTTTTT,CASSLKGQGEEKLFF
TRBD1,TRBV28,NA,TRBJ2-7,TGTGCCAGCAGTAGACAGGGGGACTACGAGCAGTACTTC,CASSRQGDYEQYF
TRBD2,TRBV4-2,NA,TRBJ2-1,TGTGCCAGCAGCCATGGACTAGCGGGAAACAATGAGCAGTTCTTC,CASSHGLAGNNEQFF
NA,TRBV4-3,NA,TRBJ2-5,TGCGCCAGCAGCCAAGAGGCCGGACTGGGGCAAGAGACCCAGTACTTC,CASSQEAGLGQETQYF
NA,TRBV11-2,NA,TRBJ2-7,TGTGCCAGCAGCTTAGATCTTCTTTTGAGGCCGGGATTATACGAGCAGTACTTC,CASSLDLLLRPGLYEQYF
NA,TRBV18,once,TRBJ2-7,TGTGCCAGCTCCCTAGGCTACGAGCAGTACTTC,CASSLGYEQYF
TRBD2,TRBV5-1,once,TRBJ2-7,TGCGCCAGCAGCCCCGCGCTCTTAACTAGCGGCTCCTACGAGCAGTACTTC,CASSPALLTSGSYEQYF
NA,TRBV9,once,TRBJ2-1,TGTGCCAGCATATTATGGCGGGGGGACAGGGCCACTAGGGAGCAGTTCTTC,CASILWRGDRATREQFF
TRBD2,TRBV3-1/TRBV3-2,NA,TRBJ2-7,TGTGCCAGCAGCCCGTGGACTAGCGGGAGGTCGAACGAGCAGTACTTC,CASSPWTSGRSNEQYF
NA,TRBV5-1,NA,TRBJ2-7,TGCGCCAGCAGCCCGAAGGACAGCTACGAGCAGTACTTC,CASSPKDSYEQYF
TRBD1,TRBV7-6,few,TRBJ2-2,TGTGCCAGCAGCTTCGGGACAGACACCGGGGAGCTGTTTTTT,CASSFGTDTGELFF
NA,TRBV5-1,NA,TRBJ1-4,TGCGCCAGCAGCTTGAGGGGCAGTACTAATGAAAAACTGTTTTTT,CASSLRGSTNEKLFF
NA,TRBV7-2,few,TRBJ1-2,TGTGCCAGCAGCTCGTCCGGGACAACTAACTATGGCTACACCTTC,CASSSSGTTNYGYTF
NA,TRBV30,NA,TRBJ1-2,TGTGCCTGGAGTACAGATGACTATGGCTACACCTTC,CAWSTDDYGYTF
NA,TRBV7-2,NA,TRBJ1-5,TGTGCCAGCAGCTTAGCTCACAGACAGTGGGCTGATAATCAGCCCCAGCATTTT,CASSLAHRQWADNQPQHF
TRBD1,TRBV9,NA,TRBJ2-7,TGTGCCAGCAGCGTAGGACAGGGGGGCGAGCAGTACTTC,CASSVGQGGEQYF
TRBD2,TRBV30,NA,TRBJ2-7,TGTGCCTGGTCTAGCGGTCTCTCCTACGAGCAGTACTTC,CAWSSGLSYEQYF
TRBD1,TRBV18,NA,TRBJ1-5,TGTGCCAGCTCAACGGACAGGGATAGCAATCAGCCCCAGCATTTT,CASSTDRDSNQPQHF
NA,TRBV19,NA,TRBJ2-1,TGTGCCAGTAGAAAAATAGTGGGGGCTTCCTACAATGAGCAGTTCTTC,CASRKIVGASYNEQFF
TRBD2,TRBV7-2,NA,TRBJ2-3,TGTGCCAGCAGCATTGGACTAGCGGGAGGCTCTCTCACAGATACGCAGTATTTT,CASSIGLAGGSLTDTQYF
NA,TRBV5-1,NA,TRBJ1-1,TGCGCCAGCAGCTTGTCCTCTCCGAACACTGAAGCTTTCTTT,CASSLSSPNTEAFF
TRBD2,TRBV6-5,NA,TRBJ2-3,TGTGCCAGCAGTTACGCGGGGGGCACAGATACGCAGTATTTT,CASSYAGGTDTQYF
NA,TRBV4-3,NA,TRBJ1-4,TGCGCCAGCAGCCAAGAAGGGGCAGGCTATAATGAAAAACTGTTTTTT,CASSQEGAGYNEKLFF
NA,TRBV28,many,TRBJ1-6,TGTGCCAGCAGTCCACCTTCTAGGGGCTTTGATAATTCACCCCTCCACTTT,CASSPPSRGFDNSPLHF
TRBD1,TRBV7-9,NA,TRBJ2-2,TGTGCCAGCAGCTTAGTTCTTCCAGGGGGCAGCGGGGAGCTGTTTTTT,CASSLVLPGGSGELFF
NA,TRBV2,NA,TRBJ1-4,TGTGCCAGCACCGAAGACAGCCCGAATGAAAAACTGTTTTTT,CASTEDSPNEKLFF
NA,TRBV30,once,TRBJ2-3,TGTGCCTGGTGCTCGGCGGGGGCGCCTTTCACAGATACGCAGTATTTT,CAWCSAGAPFTDTQYF
TRBD2,TRBV7-6,once,TRBJ2-3,TGTGCCAGCAGCTTAGGGGTAGCGGGTGCGTCAGATACGCAGTATTTT,CASSLGVAGASDTQYF
NA,TRBV7-9,NA,TRBJ2-2,TGTGCCAGCAGCCGGGTGTCCGGGGAGCTGTTTTTT,CASSRVSGELFF
TRBD1,TRBV6-5,NA,TRBJ1-5,TGTGCCAGCAGTTATAGACAGGGTAATCAGCCCCAGCATTTT,CASSYRQGNQPQHF
NA,TRBV11-2,NA,TRBJ2-2,TGTGCCAGCAGCTTAGTCGGGGTTAACACCGGGGAGCTGTTTTTT,CASSLVGVNTGELFF
TRBD1,TRBV10-3,NA,TRBJ1-2,TGTGCCATCAGGGGGGACAGAGACTACACCTTC,CAIRGDRDYTF
NA,TRBV5-1,few,TRBJ1-2,TGCGCCAGCAGCCCGACAGTCGCTACTAACTATGGCTACACCTTC,CASSPTVATNYGYTF
TRBD1,TRBV5-1,NA,TRBJ1-1,TGCGCCAGCAGCTCCCGGTGGGACAGGGGGCGAACTGAAGCTTTCTTT,CASSSRWDRGRTEAFF
TRBD1,TRBV4-2,NA,TRBJ2-2,TGTGCCAGCAGCCTGAACAGGGGGACCGGGGAGCTGTTTTTT,CASSLNRGTGELFF
NA,TRBV7-2,NA,TRBJ2-7,TGTGCCAGCAGCTTCCAGGGCCCCTACTACGAGCAGTACTTC,CASSFQGPYYEQYF
TRBD1,TRBV19,NA,TRBJ1-1,TGTGCCAGTAGTATAGTCGGGACAGTCCTGAACACTGAAGCTTTCTTT,CASSIVGTVLNTEAFF